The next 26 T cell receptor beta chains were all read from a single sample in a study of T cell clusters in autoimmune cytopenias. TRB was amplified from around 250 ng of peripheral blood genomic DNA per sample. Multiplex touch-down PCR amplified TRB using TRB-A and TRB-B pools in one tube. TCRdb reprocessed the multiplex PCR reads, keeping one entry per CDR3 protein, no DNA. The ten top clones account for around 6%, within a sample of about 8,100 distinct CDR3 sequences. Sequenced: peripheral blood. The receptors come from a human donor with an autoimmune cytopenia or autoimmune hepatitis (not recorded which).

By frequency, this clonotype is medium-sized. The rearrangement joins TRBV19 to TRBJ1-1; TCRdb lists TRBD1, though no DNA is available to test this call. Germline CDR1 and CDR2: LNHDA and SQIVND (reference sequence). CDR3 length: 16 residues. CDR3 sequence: CASQKGQGTAQSEAFF.

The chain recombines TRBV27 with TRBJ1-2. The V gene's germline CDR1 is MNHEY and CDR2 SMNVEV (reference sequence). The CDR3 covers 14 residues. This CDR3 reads CASRREDGIYGYTF.

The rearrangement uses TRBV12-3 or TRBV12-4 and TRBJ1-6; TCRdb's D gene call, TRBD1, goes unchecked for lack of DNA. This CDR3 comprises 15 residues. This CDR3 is CASSPQGTGNSPLHF.

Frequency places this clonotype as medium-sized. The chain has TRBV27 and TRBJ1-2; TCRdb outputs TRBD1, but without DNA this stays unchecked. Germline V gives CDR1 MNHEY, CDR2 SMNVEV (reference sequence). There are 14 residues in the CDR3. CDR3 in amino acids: CASRGQGRDYGYTF.

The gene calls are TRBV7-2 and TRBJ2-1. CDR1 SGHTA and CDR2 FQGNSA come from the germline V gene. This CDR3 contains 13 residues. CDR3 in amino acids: CASSFQQYNEQFF. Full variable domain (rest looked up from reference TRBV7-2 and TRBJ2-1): GAGVSQSPSNKVTEKGKDVELRCDPISGHTALYWYRQSLGQGLEFLIYFQGNSAPDKSGLPSDRFSAERTGGSVSTLTIQRTQQEDSAVYLCASSFQQYNEQFFGPGTRLTVL.

CDR3 sequence: CASSRLAGGQAKNIQYF. This chain links TRBV13 with TRBJ2-4; without DNA, the TCRdb call of TRBD2 cannot be checked. This CDR3 contains 17 residues. Germline V gene data show CDR1 as PRHDT and CDR2 as FYEKMQ (reference sequence).

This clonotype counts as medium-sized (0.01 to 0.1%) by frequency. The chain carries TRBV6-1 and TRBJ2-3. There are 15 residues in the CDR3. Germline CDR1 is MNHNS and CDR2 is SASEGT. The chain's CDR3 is CASSNQATSTDTQYF.

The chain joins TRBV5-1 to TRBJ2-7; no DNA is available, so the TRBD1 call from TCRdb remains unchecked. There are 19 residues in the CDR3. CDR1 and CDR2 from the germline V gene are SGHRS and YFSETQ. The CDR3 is CASSSDTQRVGTGLYEQYF.

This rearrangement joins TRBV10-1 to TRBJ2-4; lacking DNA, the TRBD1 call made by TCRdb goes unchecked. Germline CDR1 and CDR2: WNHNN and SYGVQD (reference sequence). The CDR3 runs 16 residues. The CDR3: CASRRDSEIAKNIQYF.

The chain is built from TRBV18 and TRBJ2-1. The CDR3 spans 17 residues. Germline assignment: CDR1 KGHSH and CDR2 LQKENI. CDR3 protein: CASSPFVSGDLYNEQFF. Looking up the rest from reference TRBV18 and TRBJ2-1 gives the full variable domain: NAGVMQNPRHLVRRRGQEARLRCSPMKGHSHVYWYRQLPEEGLKFMVYLQKENIIDESGMPKERFSAEFPKEGPSILRIQQVVRGDSAAYFCASSPFVSGDLYNEQFFGPGTRLTVL.

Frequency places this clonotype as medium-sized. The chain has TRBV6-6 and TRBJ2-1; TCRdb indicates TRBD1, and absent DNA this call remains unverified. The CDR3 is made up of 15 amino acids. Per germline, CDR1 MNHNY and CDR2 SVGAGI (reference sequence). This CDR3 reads CASKQGLERGHEQFF.

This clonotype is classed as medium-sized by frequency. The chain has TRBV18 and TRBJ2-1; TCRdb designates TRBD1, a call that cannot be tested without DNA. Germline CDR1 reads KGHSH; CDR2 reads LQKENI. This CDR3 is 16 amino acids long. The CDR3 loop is CASSPWAGTGGGEQFF.

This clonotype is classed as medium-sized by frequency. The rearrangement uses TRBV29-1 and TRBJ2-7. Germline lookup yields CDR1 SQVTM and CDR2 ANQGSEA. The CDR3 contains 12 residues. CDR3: CSVGSLAYEQYF.

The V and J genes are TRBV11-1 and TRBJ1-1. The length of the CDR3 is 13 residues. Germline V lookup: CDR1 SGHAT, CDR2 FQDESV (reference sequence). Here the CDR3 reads CASSFGEGAEAFF.

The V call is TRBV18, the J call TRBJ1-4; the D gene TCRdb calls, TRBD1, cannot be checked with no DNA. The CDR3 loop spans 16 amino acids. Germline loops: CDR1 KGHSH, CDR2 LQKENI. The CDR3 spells CASSPFAGQLNEKLFF. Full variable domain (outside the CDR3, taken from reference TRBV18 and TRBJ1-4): NAGVMQNPRHLVRRRGQEARLRCSPMKGHSHVYWYRQLPEEGLKFMVYLQKENIIDESGMPKERFSAEFPKEGPSILRIQQVVRGDSAAYFCASSPFAGQLNEKLFFGSGTQLSVL.

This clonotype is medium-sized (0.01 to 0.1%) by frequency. This chain's CDR3 is CASSPQGDFAPLHF. V gene TRBV12-3 or TRBV12-4 combines with J gene TRBJ1-6; TCRdb names TRBD1, which stays unverified in the absence of DNA. The CDR3 runs to 14 residues.

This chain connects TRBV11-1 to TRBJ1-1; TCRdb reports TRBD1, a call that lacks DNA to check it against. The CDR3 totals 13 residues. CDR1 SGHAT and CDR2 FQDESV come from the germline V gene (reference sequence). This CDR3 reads CASSLASAPQAFF.

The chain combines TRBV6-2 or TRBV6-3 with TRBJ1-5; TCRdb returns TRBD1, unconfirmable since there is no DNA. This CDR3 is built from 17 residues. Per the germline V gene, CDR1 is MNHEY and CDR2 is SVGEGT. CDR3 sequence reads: CASSYPPTGGVGQPQHF.

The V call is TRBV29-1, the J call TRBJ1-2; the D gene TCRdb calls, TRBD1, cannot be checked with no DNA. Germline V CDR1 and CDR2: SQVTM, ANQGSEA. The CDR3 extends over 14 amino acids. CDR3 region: CSVTRTVSNYGYTF.

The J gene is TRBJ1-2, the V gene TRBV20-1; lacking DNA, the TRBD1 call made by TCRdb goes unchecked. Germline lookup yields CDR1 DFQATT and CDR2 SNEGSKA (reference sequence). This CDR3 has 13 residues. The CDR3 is CSAIYRSGYGYTF.

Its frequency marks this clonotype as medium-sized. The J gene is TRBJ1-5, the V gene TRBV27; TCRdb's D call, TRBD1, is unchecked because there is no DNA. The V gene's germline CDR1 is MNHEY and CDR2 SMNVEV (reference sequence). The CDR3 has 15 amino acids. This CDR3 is CASRPGQVTNQPQHF.

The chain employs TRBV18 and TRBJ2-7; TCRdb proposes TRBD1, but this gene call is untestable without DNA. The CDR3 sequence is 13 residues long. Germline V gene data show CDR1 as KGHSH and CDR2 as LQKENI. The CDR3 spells CASSPPTGDEQYF.

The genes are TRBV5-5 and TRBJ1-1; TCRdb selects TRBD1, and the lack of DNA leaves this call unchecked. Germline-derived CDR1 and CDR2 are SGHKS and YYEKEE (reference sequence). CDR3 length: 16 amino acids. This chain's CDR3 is CASSLRQGAGNTEAFF.

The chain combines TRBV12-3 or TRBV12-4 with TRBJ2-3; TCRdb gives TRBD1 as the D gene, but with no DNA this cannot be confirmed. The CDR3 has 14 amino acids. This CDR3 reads CASSLGGGRDTQYF.

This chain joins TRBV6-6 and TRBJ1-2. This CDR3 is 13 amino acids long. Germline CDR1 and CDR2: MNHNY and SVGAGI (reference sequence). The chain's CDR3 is CASSYDGDYGYTF.

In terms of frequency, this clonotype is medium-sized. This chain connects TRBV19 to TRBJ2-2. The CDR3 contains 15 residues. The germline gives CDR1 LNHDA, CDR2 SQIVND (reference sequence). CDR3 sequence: CALFLLVQLTGELFF.